Included here is one TCR beta chain sequence, with context. Its recognized antigen is unknown. Base quality data are lacking; no much larger clone is found one base away. The data are from a study of CD8 T cells in Susac syndrome (dated by TCRdb to between 2018 and 2021). Regarding the study in general: Among the sequenced Susac syndrome patients, six had clinically active disease and under 10 were in clinical remission. At the time of blood withdrawal, Susac syndrome patients were either therapy-naive, taking corticosteroids (with some also receiving IVIg), or on IVIg alone. The study used repertoire sequencing to test whether antigen drove CD8+ T cell activation and differentiation in Susac syndrome. CD8+ T cell repertoire clonality was compared between about 12 healthy donors, approximately 14 Susac syndrome patients and roughly 15 multiple sclerosis patients. General findings and caveats noted by the study authors: The number of individuals in the TCR sequencing and HLA analysis was acknowledged as relatively small. Around 15 Susac-specific public clones were identified in the total CD8+ repertoire, and several Susac-specific public clones were identified in the CD8+ TEMRA repertoire. Susac syndrome CD8+ repertoires showed clonal expansion, highest in CD8+ TEMRA cells and greater in clinically active than remitting patients.

Peripheral blood CD8+ and CD4+ T cells from healthy donors, Susac syndrome patients and multiple sclerosis patients were profiled by high-throughput TCR beta sequencing. The Susac syndrome patients fulfilled recently defined diagnostic criteria for either definite or probable disease. Bulk CD8+ and CD4+ T cells were purified magnetically by negative isolation, whereas CD8+ TEMRA cells were enriched by FACS. Blood was drawn into EDTA tubes, processed within 24 hours, and PBMCs were isolated by density gradient centrifugation. PBMCs intended for TCR sequencing were cryopreserved in liquid nitrogen and thawed later in a water bath at 37 degrees C. The sorted or isolated CD4+, CD8+ and CD8+ TEMRA cells had a purity of 90% or higher. RNA was extracted using the RNeasy kit, and roughly 0.5 to 1 ug of the RNA was reverse transcribed with random hexamers. The immunoSEQ multiplex PCR assay, covering 54 Vbeta and 13 Jbeta segments, was used to amplify TCR beta CDR3 regions. PCR amplification bias was corrected by using a synthetic template baseline for primer optimization and computational correction. The paper's data handling went like this. Only productive sequences were kept, with reads annotated to V, D and J genes according to IMGT and analyzed in immunoSEQ Analyzer. Clonality was computed as one minus Shannon entropy normalized by log2 of the number of productive unique sequences. For each patient and control, public and private clones were evaluated within the 100 most prevalent clones. A clone was defined as Susac-specific if it was absent from the healthy and MS cohorts, from roughly 990 published viral clones and from other ImmuneACCESS disease sequences. TCRdb ran its own pipeline on the public reads, namely fastp trimming at Q25 and MiXCR clone calling, and kept in-frame beta chains. All rows with the same CDR3 protein become a single entry with the most common DNA and genes. TCRdb, rather than the study authors, made the V and J calls. The sample data list about 140,000 distinct CDR3 sequences, and approximately 95% of these were observed just once. The ten largest clonotypes hold roughly 0.17% of the sample.

V and J are truncated by 1 base and 9 bases respectively, leaving an intervening sequence of 10 bases. The germline V gene encodes CDR1 SGHAT and CDR2 FQNNGV. From cysteine to phenylalanine, the CDR3 is 13 amino acids long. The CDR3 DNA has 39 bases and is translated from base 1. Sequenced: CD8+ T cells from PBMCs. Recombination connected TRBV11-2 to TRBJ2-1, with an unclear D gene assignment. This TCR came from a human donor with Susac syndrome. The sequence in DNA is TGTGCCAGCAGCTTAGTGTCGTGGTCTGAGCAGTTCTTC. Its product reads: CASSLVSWSEQFF.